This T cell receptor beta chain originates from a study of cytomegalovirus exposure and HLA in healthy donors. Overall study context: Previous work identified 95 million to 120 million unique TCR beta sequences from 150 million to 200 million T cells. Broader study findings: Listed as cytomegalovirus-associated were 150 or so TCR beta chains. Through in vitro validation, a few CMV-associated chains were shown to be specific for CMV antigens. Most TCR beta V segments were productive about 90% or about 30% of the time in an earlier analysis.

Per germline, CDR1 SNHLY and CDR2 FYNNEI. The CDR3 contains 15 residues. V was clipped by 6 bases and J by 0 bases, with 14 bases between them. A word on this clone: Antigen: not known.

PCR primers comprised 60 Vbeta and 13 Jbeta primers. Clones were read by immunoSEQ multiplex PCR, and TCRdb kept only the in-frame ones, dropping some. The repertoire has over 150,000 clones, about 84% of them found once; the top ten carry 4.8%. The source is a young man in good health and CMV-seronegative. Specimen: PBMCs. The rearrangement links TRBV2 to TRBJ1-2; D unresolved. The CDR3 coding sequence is TGTGCCAGCAGGATTAGGAGGACGTCTAACTATGGCTACACCTTC. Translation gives CASRIRRTSNYGYTF. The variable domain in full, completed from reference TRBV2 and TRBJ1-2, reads EPEVTQTPSHQVTQMGQEVILRCVPISNHLYFYWYRQILGQKVEFLVSFYNNEISEKSEIFDDQFSVERPDGSNFTLKIRSTKLEDSAMYFCASRIRRTSNYGYTFGSGTRLTVV.